The present TCR beta chain was sequenced within a study of blood T cell repertoires in COVID-19. Whole-study context: The study drew acute and convalescent COVID-19 samples from the United States, Italy and Spain. PBMCs, B-cell-depleted T cells, or T cells provided the cDNA or gDNA that made up the material.

Sequencing was performed with immunoSEQ multiplex PCR; in TCRdb, only in-frame clones are kept and a portion is missing. The sample carries around 120,000 clones, more than 60% recorded once. V was clipped by 6 bases and J by 1 base; unmatched bases: 6. This CDR3 comprises 14 residues. The germline CDR1 and CDR2 sequences are LNHDA and SQIVND (reference sequence). By proportion, this clone is medium-sized (0.01 to 0.1%). The sample has other DNA sequences that encode this CDR3 too. The sample consisted of peripheral blood. This sequence joins TRBV19 and TRBJ2-7; TRBD2 matches at 7 bases. This TCR derives from a woman in her 70s with acute or convalescent COVID-19. Here the CDR3 DNA reads TGTGCCAGTAGCGGAGGGAGGGCATCCTACGAGCAGTACTTC. Translated: CASSGGRASYEQYF.